The 6 T cell receptor beta chains given below trace back to one sample, sequenced in a study of CD8 T cells in ankylosing spondylitis. These receptors' targets are unknown. MiXCR was run by TCRdb on the 5' RACE reads, yielding one entry per CDR3 protein. The sample consists of 450,000 to 550,000 distinct CDR3 sequences, approximately 5% of them appearing once. The study, taken as a whole, reports: The study identified a TCR beta motif of under ten highly homologous variants that appeared characteristic of ankylosing spondylitis blood.

The sequencing sample was made of blood, either unsorted or a sorted T cell fraction (not recorded which). Every receptor here comes from a male donor with ankylosing spondylitis.

This clonotype was counted ten times or more. The rearrangement links TRBV6-5 to TRBJ2-2; the D gene is possibly TRBD2 (5 bases). Germline CDR1 reads MNHEY; CDR2 reads SVGAGI. The CDR3 is made up of 14 amino acids. V gave up 4 bases and J gave up 5 bases, with 11 bases separating them. The CDR3 reads CASSSPGVTGELFF. In nucleotides, the CDR3 is TGTGCCAGCAGTTCGCCCGGGGTGACCGGGGAGCTGTTTTTT.

This clonotype has at least ten counts. The gene calls are TRBV28 and TRBJ1-5; D may be TRBD1 (5 bases). V was shortened by 2 bases and J by 7 bases, with 12 bases between the two germline ends. The germline V gene has CDR1 MDHEN and CDR2 SYDVKM. This CDR3 spans 14 amino acids. DNA of the CDR3: TGTGCCAGCAGTTTAGCGGGGGAGATACAGCCCCAGCATTTT. As protein: CASSLAGEIQPQHF.

J is TRBJ2-1 and V is TRBV4-3, with D maybe TRBD1 (6 bases). The germline V gene has CDR1 LGHNA and CDR2 YSLEER. V was pared by 4 bases and J by 2 bases, with 12 bases between. The CDR3 extends over 15 amino acids. CDR3 amino acids: CASSPTQGPYNEQFF. Written as DNA, the CDR3 is TGCGCCAGCAGCCCTACCCAGGGGCCCTACAATGAGCAGTTCTTC.

The table lists this clonotype with many counts. V gene TRBV28 combines with J gene TRBJ1-2; the D gene is possibly TRBD1 (6 bases). The germline V gene has CDR1 MDHEN and CDR2 SYDVKM. CDR3 length: 13 residues. The germline V and J ends were trimmed by 6 bases and 8 bases, with 16 bases remaining between them. CDR3 in DNA: TGTGCCAGCAGACAAAATACAGGGTTCGGCTACACCTTC. Its protein product is CASRQNTGFGYTF.

This clonotype was counted ten times or more. This rearrangement joins TRBV7-2 to TRBJ1-2, with 9 bases identical to TRBD1. CDR1 is SGHTA and CDR2 is FQGNSA in the germline V gene. This CDR3 has 17 residues. J was trimmed by 4 bases and V by 1 base; bases with no gene match: 10. The CDR3 DNA sequence: TGTGCCAGCAGCTTAGGCGGGTCGGGACAGGGCCTCTATGGCTACACCTTC. As protein: CASSLGGSGQGLYGYTF.

This clonotype was recorded many times. This chain uses TRBV6-2 or TRBV6-3 with TRBJ1-5; unclear D gene. CDR3 length: 12 amino acids. From germline, CDR1 is MNHEY and CDR2 SVGEGT. With 6 bases removed from V and 4 bases from J, the gap between germline ends came to 7 bases. DNA for the CDR3: TGTGCCAGCAGCTCCCGGAATCAGCCCCAGCATTTT. Its translation: CASSSRNQPQHF.